The source of this TCR beta chain is a study of blood T cell repertoires in COVID-19 (dated by TCRdb to between 2020 and 2021). Turning to the overall study: Collaborator samples came from the United States, Italy and Spain and covered acute and convalescent phases of COVID-19. The prospective study material was composed of cDNA or gDNA derived from T cells, B-cell-depleted T cells, or PBMCs. Deeply sampled blood TCRbeta repertoires from subjects exposed to, actively infected with, or recovered from COVID-19 were included in the dataset. A freely available public database, intended as a resource for researchers studying the immune response to SARS-CoV-2, is where the repertoires were released. Samples were obtained from the ongoing ImmuneRACE study (first 160 participants) and from 1,254 subjects provided by 6 global collaborators. Nearly every sample came with metadata listing a de-identified subject ID, COVID-19 status, age in years and sex. Where available, HLA class I and class II types were obtained from metadata supplied by the sample provider rather than from assay-based typing. The research as a whole found: The amount of clinical and demographic metadata varied by source and participant and was provided uncurated.

There are a few counts of this clone. The target of this receptor is not known. Base qualities were left out, and no much larger clone turns up one base away. The CDR3 measures 14 amino acids from cysteine to phenylalanine. Of all the DNA, just the CDR3 is kept, 42 bases in frame from base 1. The germline V gene (reference sequence) supplies CDR1 MNHEY and CDR2 SMNVEV. V sheds 2 bases and J sheds 4 bases, leaving 9 bases between their ends. The immunoSEQ Assay, a bias-controlled multiplex PCR, was used to amplify TCRbeta CDR3 regions from genomic DNA. The original pipeline was this. The number of nucleated cells in each sample was estimated by amplification of reference gene primers within the assay. Sequence reads were collapsed and filtered to measure the absolute abundance of every unique TCRbeta CDR3 rearrangement. For each sample, productive Simpson clonality was calculated as the square root of Simpson's diversity index across productive rearrangements. The source is immuneACCESS, and TCRdb retained only in-frame sequences with V and J called. Part of the clones is not carried over; for the studies checked, unresolved V genes explain less than half of this, and the remainder is unexplained. For V, J and clone size, that table is used; D and trimming come from the DNA. This sample has some 500,000 clones in its table, and approximately 90% of those were observed once. The ten largest clonotypes hold less than 2% of the sample.

In the prospective study, participants were roughly 18 to 95 years old, resided in fewer than 25 geographic areas of the United States, and were enrolled through a virtual design. Cohort assignment in the prospective study relied on participant-reported clinical history from a screening survey and a study questionnaire. ImmuneRACE Cohort 3 recovered participants were defined by two consecutive negative NP/OP PCR tests, healthcare professional clearance, or symptom resolution. In the prospective study, whole blood, serum and a nasopharyngeal or oropharyngeal swab were collected from each participant by mobile phlebotomists. Prospective study participants could optionally give additional blood draws and questionnaires over a roughly two-month period. Before DNA extraction, prospective study blood samples were shipped either frozen or at room temperature.

The clonotype was recovered from a woman between 40 and 55 years old who had recovered from COVID-19. The source material was PBMCs or T cells enriched from blood (not recorded which). The V gene is TRBV27 and the J gene is TRBJ1-5, with the D gene call left open. CDR3 sequence: CASSLGPRNQPQHF. The DNA reads as follows: TGTGCCAGCAGTTTAGGTCCCCGGAATCAGCCCCAGCATTTT.